This TCR beta chain derives from a study of OX40 agonist ivuxolimab in advanced cancers. General study results and limits: Also present in some nonresponders was a low level of normalized T-cell clonal expansion. The study found among the lowest clonal expansion in partial responders at 0.1-3.0 mg/kg. Expanded clones belonging to CD8+ T cells outnumbered, on average, those of CD4+.

The germline gives CDR1 ENHRY, CDR2 SYGVKD. Trimming stripped 8 bases from V and 3 bases from J, with 17 bases between. The CDR3 spans 14 residues. Assay used: immunoSEQ multiplex PCR; TCRdb lists only in-frame clones, some missing. The data contain 70,000 to 85,000 clones, 75% to 85% of them singletons. As for this clone: Its antigen is unidentified.

The specimen comprised CD4+ or CD8+ T cells sorted from blood, sampled in a trial of the OX40 agonist ivuxolimab. The receptor was isolated from an adult with an advanced solid tumor such as melanoma, head and neck, liver or kidney cancer. V and J are TRBV10-3 and TRBJ2-7; D is uncertain. The CDR3 region has the DNA TGTGCCATCTCGACGGAGCCTATAAGCTACGAGCAGTACTTC. This translates into CAISTEPISYEQYF.